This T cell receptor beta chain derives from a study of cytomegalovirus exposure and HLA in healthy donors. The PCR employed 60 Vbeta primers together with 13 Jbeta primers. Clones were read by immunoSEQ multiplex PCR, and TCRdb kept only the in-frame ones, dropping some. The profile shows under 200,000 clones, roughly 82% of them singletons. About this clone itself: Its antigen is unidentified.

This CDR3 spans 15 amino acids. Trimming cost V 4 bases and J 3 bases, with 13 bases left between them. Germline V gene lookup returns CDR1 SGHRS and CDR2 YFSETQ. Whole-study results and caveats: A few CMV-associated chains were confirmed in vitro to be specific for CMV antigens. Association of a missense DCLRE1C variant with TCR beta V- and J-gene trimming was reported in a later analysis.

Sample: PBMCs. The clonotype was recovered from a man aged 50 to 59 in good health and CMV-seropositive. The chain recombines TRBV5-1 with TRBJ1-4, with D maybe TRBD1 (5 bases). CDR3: CASSPGSGANEKLFF. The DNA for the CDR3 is TGCGCCAGCAGCCCGGGATCGGGGGCTAATGAAAAACTGTTTTTT.